These 7 T cell receptor beta chains were sequenced from one sample in a study of T cell responses to AZD1222 COVID-19 vaccine. Sequencing used immunoSEQ multiplex PCR; TCRdb keeps in-frame clones, though not all of them. Of 150,000 to 200,000 clones detected, approximately 93% appear once; the ten largest clones hold approximately 0.97%. The sample consisted of peripheral blood, taken on day 0 of AZD1222 vaccination. The receptors shown here come from an adult in good health.

The rearrangement uses TRBV5-1 and TRBJ1-1; D is perhaps TRBD1 (6 bases). This CDR3 is built from 14 residues. Germline V gene sequence: CDR1 SGHRS, CDR2 YFSETQ. Between the trimmed V and J ends, which lost 0 bases and 1 base, there was a span of 7 bases. The CDR3 DNA is TGCGCCAGCAGCTTGGGACAGGAGAACACTGAAGCTTTCTTT. It translates to CASSLGQENTEAFF.

The rearrangement joins TRBV2 to TRBJ1-1; 7 bases agree with TRBD1. CDR1 is SNHLY, CDR2 FYNNEI, per germline. J gave up 4 bases and V 6 bases, and 14 bases lay outside the gene matches. The CDR3 sequence is 16 residues long. CDR3 protein: CASSIGPRGQSTEAFF. CDR3 bases: TGTGCCAGCAGCATTGGACCGAGGGGGCAGAGCACTGAAGCTTTCTTT.

This clone was recorded only once. V gene TRBV24-1 combines with J gene TRBJ1-2; tentatively, D is TRBD1 (6 bases). Deletions cut 4 bases from V and 4 bases from J, with 18 bases between. The CDR3 is 16 residues long. Germline values: CDR1 KGHDR, CDR2 SFDVKD. The CDR3 DNA is TGTGCCACCAGTGAACAAAGGACAGTTGGTGGCTATGGCTACACCTTC. It encodes CATSEQRTVGGYGYTF.

V gene TRBV7-9 combines with J gene TRBJ1-2; tentative D call: TRBD1 (6 bases). The CDR3 runs 12 residues. The germline CDR1 and CDR2 sequences are SEHNR and FQNEAQ (reference sequence). The V and J ends lost 5 bases and 7 bases respectively, with 11 bases between them. The CDR3 DNA follows: TGTGCCAGCAGCCAGGGGAGGGGTGGCTACACCTTC. Its protein product is CASSQGRGGYTF.

The V and J genes are TRBV9 and TRBJ2-1, with 10 bases lining up with TRBD2. Germline V gene lookup returns CDR1 SGDLS and CDR2 YYNGEE. J was trimmed by 1 base and V by 2 bases; bases with no gene match: 12. There are 19 residues in the CDR3. This CDR3 reads CASSVVAGGPIPSYNEQFF. The CDR3 bases are TGTGCCAGCAGCGTCGTAGCGGGGGGCCCAATTCCTTCCTACAATGAGCAGTTCTTC.

The genes are TRBV4-2 and TRBJ1-2; D ambiguous. This CDR3 has 13 amino acids. V lost 3 bases to trimming and J lost 7 bases, with 12 bases between them. The germline CDR1 and CDR2 sequences are LGHNA and YNFKEQ. CDR3 sequence reads: CASSHDPARGYTF. The CDR3 region has the DNA TGTGCCAGCAGCCACGACCCGGCGCGTGGCTACACCTTC.

The chain couples TRBV7-2 to TRBJ2-2, with a tentative D call TRBD1 (5 bases). Germline V lookup: CDR1 SGHTA, CDR2 FQGNSA. This CDR3 spans 13 amino acids. Trimming stripped 4 bases from V and 5 bases from J, with 8 bases between. DNA for the CDR3: TGTGCCAGCAGCTCCTCAGGGACCGGGGAGCTGTTTTTT. Its translation is CASSSSGTGELFF.